These 15 T cell receptor beta chains originate from one sample sequenced in a study of T cell responses to AZD1222 COVID-19 vaccine. Sequenced by immunoSEQ multiplex PCR; TCRdb stores in-frame clones only, minus some. The sample holds around 87,000 clones, roughly 93% seen once. Specimen: peripheral blood, collected on day 0 of AZD1222 vaccination. The receptors shown here come from an adult in good health.

The chain recombines TRBV6-5 with TRBJ1-6, with D hard to call. The ends were cut back, 0 bases at V and 6 bases at J, with 12 bases in the middle. The germline gives CDR1 MNHEY, CDR2 SVGAGI. This CDR3 has 16 residues. For the CDR3, the DNA is TGTGCCAGCAGTTACTCGATGGTTTCGGGTAATTCACCCCTCCACTTT. Its translation: CASSYSMVSGNSPLHF.

The V and J genes are TRBV14 and TRBJ1-2; 12 bases match TRBD1. The germline V gene has CDR1 SGHDN and CDR2 FVKESK. J lost 2 bases, V lost 2 bases, and 9 bases had no gene match. The CDR3 spans 18 residues. CDR3 residues: CASSQIPGQGASNYGYTF. The CDR3 DNA is TGTGCCAGCAGCCAAATACCGGGACAGGGGGCTTCGAACTATGGCTACACCTTC. The full variable domain, completed using reference TRBV14 and TRBJ1-2, is EAGVTQFPSHSVIEKGQTVTLRCDPISGHDNLYWYRRVMGKEIKFLLHFVKESKQDESGMPNNRFLAERTGGTYSTLKVQPAELEDSGVYFCASSQIPGQGASNYGYTFGSGTRLTVV.

Here the CDR3 reads CASSLQGGGYTF. In DNA, the CDR3 is TGTGCCAGCTCACTCCAGGGTGGAGGCTACACCTTC. The chain carries TRBV18 and TRBJ1-2; the D gene is possibly TRBD1 (5 bases). The length of the CDR3 is 12 residues. Germline CDR1 and CDR2: KGHSH and LQKENI. Trimming removed 4 bases at V and 8 bases at J, with 11 bases between.

This chain joins TRBV10-1 and TRBJ2-3; the D is unclear. This CDR3 has 14 amino acids. The V end lost 2 bases, the J end lost 7 bases, and 13 bases lay between the germline ends. The germline gives CDR1 WNHNN, CDR2 SYGVQD (reference sequence). Here the CDR3 DNA reads TGCGCCAGCAGTGAGCACGCGGTGAGGAATACGCAGTATTTT. Its translation: CASSEHAVRNTQYF.

The gene calls are TRBV5-1 and TRBJ1-2; 9 nucleotides line up with TRBD1. Germline V lookup: CDR1 SGHRS, CDR2 YFSETQ. The CDR3 runs 15 residues. The V segment lost 6 bases and the J segment 8 bases; nucleotides outside the gene matches: 14. The CDR3 bases are TGCGCCAGCACCCTAACCGGGACAGGGTCGGACGGCTACACCTTC. Its translation: CASTLTGTGSDGYTF. Drawing the rest from reference TRBV5-1 and TRBJ1-2, the complete variable domain is KAGVTQTPRYLIKTRGQQVTLSCSPISGHRSVSWYQQTPGQGLQFLFEYFSETQRNKGNFPGRFSGRQFSNSRSEMNVSTLELGDSALYLCASTLTGTGSDGYTFGSGTRLTVV.

The rearrangement joins TRBV7-2 to TRBJ1-1; tentative D call: TRBD1 (6 bases). This CDR3 is built from 12 residues. The germline CDR1 and CDR2 sequences are SGHTA and FQGNSA. V dropped 6 bases and J dropped 8 bases, with 13 bases sitting between them. CDR3 loop: CASSNYDREAFF. CDR3 bases: TGTGCCAGCAGTAACTATGACAGGGAAGCTTTCTTT.

V gene TRBV5-5 combines with J gene TRBJ1-5; D unresolved. The V gene's germline CDR1 is SGHKS and CDR2 YYEKEE (reference sequence). The V end was cut by 4 bases, the J end by 1 base, with 9 bases between. The CDR3 runs to 14 residues. CDR3 in amino acids: CASSDLWSNQPQHF. CDR3 DNA sequence: TGTGCCAGCAGCGACTTGTGGAGCAATCAGCCCCAGCATTTT.

The V call is TRBV12-3 or TRBV12-4, the J call TRBJ2-3; possibly TRBD1 or TRBD2 for D (5 bases each). The V end was cut by 7 bases, the J end by 4 bases, with 12 bases between. The CDR3 totals 13 residues. This CDR3 is CASKIEGSDTQYF. The CDR3 bases are TGTGCCAGCAAAATTGAGGGGTCAGATACGCAGTATTTT.

This chain connects TRBV27 to TRBJ1-3, with D possibly TRBD1 on 5 matching bases. V lost 5 bases, J lost 0 bases, and 17 bases lay in between. Germline V gives CDR1 MNHEY, CDR2 SMNVEV (reference sequence). The CDR3 contains 17 residues. CDR3: CASSPRTRESSGNTIYF. DNA of the CDR3: TGTGCCAGCAGTCCTCGGACAAGAGAAAGCTCTGGAAACACCATATATTTT.

The chain joins TRBV5-1 to TRBJ1-2; tentatively, D is TRBD1 (5 bases). Germline CDR1 and CDR2: SGHRS and YFSETQ. CDR3 size: 16 residues. The V and J ends lost 2 bases and 4 bases respectively, with 18 bases between them. DNA for the CDR3: TGCGCCAGCAGCTTAAGTTTACCAAGGGGTTCCTATGGCTACACCTTC. Residues: CASSLSLPRGSYGYTF.

The chain uses TRBV10-3 and TRBJ2-3, with D tentatively TRBD2 (6 bases). Deletions cut 3 bases from V and 3 bases from J, with 13 bases between. In germline, CDR1 is ENHRY, CDR2 SYGVKD. CDR3 length: 15 residues. This CDR3 reads CAISDLAKGTDTQYF. CDR3 coding DNA: TGTGCCATCAGTGATCTAGCGAAGGGGACAGATACGCAGTATTTT.

The chain joins TRBV29-1 to TRBJ2-3; D gene unclear. The CDR3 has 12 amino acids. V was cut by 3 bases and J by 1 base, with 5 bases left in between. Germline values: CDR1 SQVTM, CDR2 ANQGSEA. CDR3 nucleotides: TGCAGCGTTGAGAGGCGCACAGATACGCAGTATTTT. Translated, it gives CSVERRTDTQYF.

V gene TRBV5-1 combines with J gene TRBJ2-1, with 9 bases fitting TRBD2. CDR3 length: 16 residues. V lost 3 bases and J lost 8; bases outside the gene matches: 12. Per germline, CDR1 SGHRS and CDR2 YFSETQ. CDR3 sequence reads: CASSSVLAGSSDEQFF. CDR3 DNA: TGCGCCAGCAGCTCTGTCCTAGCGGGGTCCAGCGATGAGCAGTTCTTC.

The CDR3 here is CASSGTSGGASSYEQYF. The CDR3 region has the DNA TGTGCCAGTAGTGGGACTAGCGGGGGGGCGAGCTCCTACGAGCAGTACTTC. The J gene is TRBJ2-7, the V gene TRBV19, with TRBD2 matching 16 bases. The trim removed 5 bases at V and 0 bases at J, leaving 4 bases unmatched. The CDR3 spans 17 residues. CDR1 and CDR2 from the germline V gene are LNHDA and SQIVND (reference sequence).

The chain uses TRBV4-2 and TRBJ1-2, with TRBD1 matching 9 bases. In germline, CDR1 is LGHNA, CDR2 YNFKEQ. The CDR3 sequence is 16 residues long. V dropped 0 bases and J dropped 0; count of bases not matched to a gene: 2. In DNA, the CDR3 is TGTGCCAGCAGCCAAGAGGGACAGGGCGCTAACTATGGCTACACCTTC. It translates to CASSQEGQGANYGYTF.